This TCR beta chain was recovered during a study of post-analysis software for immune sequencing data. Study observations and caveats: Versus controls, multiple sclerosis patients showed significantly lower diversity (normalized Chao1). Patients had higher frequencies than controls of five or six TRBV segments, including TRBV5-6, TRBV5-1 and TRBV20-1.

Germline V gene sequence: CDR1 MNHEY, CDR2 SMNVEV (reference sequence). This CDR3 spans 18 amino acids. V was pared by 2 bases and J by 2 bases, with 9 bases of the junction left unmatched. This clonotype was picked up a small number of times. The antigen remains unidentified. Unique molecular identifiers tagged the TCR beta cDNA libraries. Roughly 500,000 cDNA molecules were obtained from roughly 1 to 10 million T cells. TCRdb processed the PCR reads anew with MiXCR; each CDR3 protein has one entry. The sample shows 650,000 to 900,000 distinct CDR3 sequences, just over 45% of them seen only once. This clonotype was obtained from a girl aged 5 to 17 with multiple sclerosis. The rearrangement joins TRBV27 to TRBJ1-5; 10 bases agree with TRBD1. Sequencing was carried out using blood. Here the CDR3 reads CASSLIWDRGLGNQPQHF. The CDR3 DNA follows: TGTGCCAGCAGTTTAATTTGGGACAGGGGTTTAGGCAATCAGCCCCAGCATTTT.